Listed below are T cell receptor beta chains from one sample, sequenced in a study of memory CD4+ T cells and cytomegalovirus serostatus. TCRdb keeps only in-frame clones here, not all; method: immunoSEQ multiplex PCR. The sample gives roughly 49,000 clones, around 82% of which show up once; less than 1% is in the top ten. Sequences were obtained from memory CD4+ T cells from blood. The receptors stem from an adult in good health and CMV-seronegative. The CDR3 runs from the conserved cysteine through the conserved F or W. The D gene is left open where the match is weak. Clone size appears in some rows only: once, few, many, or a class for an expanded clone.

j_gene: TRBJ2-5
d_gene: .
v_gene: TRBV7-2
len: 15
abundance: .
CDR3aa: CASSPPGLVREDQYF
CDR3nt: TGTGCCAGCAGCCCCCCCGGGCTAGTTAGGGAAGACCAGTACTTC

j_gene: TRBJ2-3
d_gene: TRBD2
v_gene: TRBV28
len: 18
abundance: .
CDR3aa: CASSSLWTSGGRPDTQYF
CDR3nt: TGTGCCAGCAGTTCCCTTTGGACTAGCGGGGGGAGACCAGATACGCAGTATTTT

j_gene: TRBJ2-7
d_gene: .
v_gene: TRBV19
len: 15
abundance: .
CDR3aa: CASSTRGGSDYEQYF
CDR3nt: TGTGCCAGTAGTACCCGAGGGGGAAGCGATTACGAGCAGTACTTC

j_gene: TRBJ1-2
d_gene: .
v_gene: TRBV5-4
len: 14
abundance: .
CDR3aa: CASSPERGKGGYTF
CDR3nt: TGTGCCAGCAGCCCCGAGAGGGGTAAAGGCGGCTACACCTTC

j_gene: TRBJ2-3
d_gene: .
v_gene: TRBV28
len: 17
abundance: few
CDR3aa: CASSTALGLPDTDTQYF
CDR3nt: TGTGCCAGCAGCACAGCCCTTGGACTGCCAGACACAGATACGCAGTATTTT

j_gene: TRBJ1-5
d_gene: .
v_gene: TRBV5-1
len: 13
abundance: .
CDR3aa: CASSFLSGQPQHF
CDR3nt: TGCGCCAGCAGCTTTCTGTCGGGTCAGCCCCAGCATTTT

j_gene: TRBJ1-1
d_gene: .
v_gene: TRBV6-6
len: 13
abundance: few
CDR3aa: CASSYSGTSEAFF
CDR3nt: TGTGCCAGCAGTTACTCCGGGACAAGTGAAGCTTTCTTT

j_gene: TRBJ2-4
d_gene: .
v_gene: TRBV4-3
len: 16
abundance: .
CDR3aa: CASSPDTGRAKNIQYF
CDR3nt: TGCGCCAGCAGCCCGGATACAGGGAGGGCCAAAAACATTCAGTACTTC

j_gene: TRBJ1-4
d_gene: TRBD1
v_gene: TRBV6-5
len: 15
abundance: .
CDR3aa: CASSPMDRTNEKLFF
CDR3nt: TGTGCCAGCAGTCCGATGGACAGGACAAATGAAAAACTGTTTTTT

j_gene: TRBJ2-3
d_gene: .
v_gene: TRBV19
len: 11
abundance: few
CDR3aa: CASSMTDTQYF
CDR3nt: TGTGCCAGTAGTATGACAGATACGCAGTATTTT

j_gene: TRBJ1-5
d_gene: .
v_gene: TRBV19
len: 14
abundance: few
CDR3aa: CASSIGAGNQPQHF
CDR3nt: TGTGCCAGTAGTATAGGGGCAGGGAATCAGCCCCAGCATTTT

j_gene: TRBJ2-3
d_gene: .
v_gene: TRBV7-9
len: 15
abundance: .
CDR3aa: CASSLRGGSTDTQYF
CDR3nt: TGTGCCAGCAGCTTGAGGGGCGGAAGCACAGATACGCAGTATTTT

j_gene: TRBJ2-2
d_gene: .
v_gene: TRBV5-1
len: 12
abundance: .
CDR3aa: CASRFSPGELFF
CDR3nt: TGCGCCAGCAGATTTTCCCCCGGGGAGCTGTTTTTT

j_gene: TRBJ1-6
d_gene: .
v_gene: TRBV6-5
len: 16
abundance: .
CDR3aa: CASSSQDGSFVSPLHF
CDR3nt: TGTGCCAGCAGTTCCCAGGACGGATCCTTCGTTTCACCCCTCCACTTT

j_gene: TRBJ2-2
d_gene: .
v_gene: TRBV7-9
len: 13
abundance: .
CDR3aa: CASSPRGGGELFF
CDR3nt: TGTGCCAGCAGCCCCAGGGGGGGCGGGGAGCTGTTTTTT

j_gene: TRBJ2-6
d_gene: .
v_gene: TRBV9
len: 14
abundance: .
CDR3aa: CASSVSSGANVLTF
CDR3nt: TGTGCCAGCAGCGTTTCTTCTGGGGCCAACGTCCTGACTTTC

j_gene: TRBJ1-2
d_gene: TRBD1
v_gene: TRBV19
len: 17
abundance: .
CDR3aa: CASSTIYSWTGGYGYTF
CDR3nt: TGTGCCAGTAGTACAATATACTCTTGGACAGGGGGCTATGGCTACACCTTC

j_gene: TRBJ1-1
d_gene: .
v_gene: TRBV10-3
len: 13
abundance: .
CDR3aa: CAISDPRDTEAFF
CDR3nt: TGTGCCATCAGTGACCCCCGGGACACTGAAGCTTTCTTT

j_gene: TRBJ1-5
d_gene: TRBD1
v_gene: TRBV5-8
len: 14
abundance: .
CDR3aa: CASSQTGVMRPQHF
CDR3nt: TGTGCCAGCAGCCAAACAGGGGTGATGCGGCCCCAGCATTTT

j_gene: TRBJ1-3
d_gene: .
v_gene: TRBV9
len: 16
abundance: .
CDR3aa: CASSVDPSSSGNTIYF
CDR3nt: TGTGCCAGCAGCGTAGATCCCAGTAGCTCTGGAAACACCATATATTTT

j_gene: TRBJ2-2
d_gene: .
v_gene: TRBV19
len: 16
abundance: .
CDR3aa: CASSIASATNTGELFF
CDR3nt: TGTGCCAGTAGTATAGCTAGCGCCACGAACACCGGGGAGCTGTTTTTT

j_gene: TRBJ1-6
d_gene: .
v_gene: TRBV7-9
len: 12
abundance: .
CDR3aa: CASRIDVSPLHF
CDR3nt: TGTGCCAGCAGGATAGACGTTTCACCCCTCCACTTT

j_gene: TRBJ2-3
d_gene: TRBD2
v_gene: TRBV14
len: 15
abundance: .
CDR3aa: CASSQAGGTTDTQYF
CDR3nt: TGTGCCAGCAGCCAAGCGGGGGGGACCACAGATACGCAGTATTTT

j_gene: TRBJ2-3
d_gene: .
v_gene: TRBV7-3
len: 13
abundance: .
CDR3aa: CASSQAGPDTQYF
CDR3nt: TGTGCCAGCTCTCAAGCGGGCCCAGATACGCAGTATTTT

j_gene: TRBJ2-3
d_gene: .
v_gene: TRBV5-4
len: 13
abundance: .
CDR3aa: CASSLQGTDTQYF
CDR3nt: TGTGCCAGCAGCTTACAGGGCACAGATACGCAGTATTTT

j_gene: TRBJ1-6
d_gene: TRBD1
v_gene: TRBV5-1
len: 14
abundance: .
CDR3aa: CASSAGTDNSPLHF
CDR3nt: TGCGCCAGCAGCGCCGGGACAGATAATTCACCCCTCCACTTT

j_gene: TRBJ1-2
d_gene: TRBD1
v_gene: TRBV14
len: 16
abundance: .
CDR3aa: CASSQTSGGQGHGYTF
CDR3nt: TGTGCCAGCAGCCAGACATCCGGCGGACAGGGACATGGCTACACCTTC

j_gene: TRBJ2-3
d_gene: TRBD1
v_gene: TRBV5-6
len: 15
abundance: .
CDR3aa: CASSLVGTATDTQYF
CDR3nt: TGTGCCAGCAGCTTGGTCGGGACAGCTACAGATACGCAGTATTTT

j_gene: TRBJ2-2
d_gene: .
v_gene: TRBV5-1
len: 15
abundance: .
CDR3aa: CASSEGHSNTGELFF
CDR3nt: TGCGCCAGCAGCGAGGGACACTCGAACACCGGGGAGCTGTTTTTT